The 9 T cell receptor beta chains below were found in one sample sequenced in a study of blood T cell repertoires in COVID-19. Repertoires were generated with immunoSEQ multiplex PCR, while TCRdb's copy carries only in-frame clones and drops some. This sample has 200,000 to 300,000 clones; about nine tenths occur once, and the top ten carry over 3.5%. Sequencing used peripheral blood. The origin of the receptors is a woman aged 40 to 50 with acute or convalescent COVID-19.

The chain links TRBV9 to TRBJ1-1; tentatively, D is TRBD1 (6 bases). V was pared by 4 bases and J by 8 bases, with 27 bases between. The CDR3 covers 17 residues. CDR1 and CDR2 (germline): SGDLS, YYNGEE. CDR3 amino acids: CASSNSRIGTRTREAFF. The CDR3 bases are TGTGCCAGCAGCAATAGCCGGATCGGGACACGAACGAGGGAAGCTTTCTTT.

The chain links TRBV7-2 to TRBJ2-5; no reliable D call. Per germline, CDR1 SGHTA and CDR2 FQGNSA. With 4 bases removed from V and 7 bases from J, the gap between germline ends came to 16 bases. The CDR3 has 14 residues. CDR3 coding DNA: TGTGCCAGCAGCTCCCAATATATCTCGGGGACCCAGTACTTC. Its protein product is CASSSQYISGTQYF.

The gene calls are TRBV6-5 and TRBJ1-6; possible D gene TRBD1, 6 bases. CDR1 and CDR2 from the germline V gene are MNHEY and SVGAGI. V was trimmed by 8 bases and J by 5 bases, leaving 10 bases between them. The CDR3 is made up of 13 amino acids. The CDR3 reads CASHRDNNSPLHF. CDR3 coding DNA: TGTGCCAGCCACAGGGATAATAATTCACCCCTCCACTTT.

V gene TRBV7-6 combines with J gene TRBJ2-3; D possibly corresponds to TRBD1 (6 bases). The CDR3 extends over 15 amino acids. CDR1 and CDR2 (germline): SGHVS, FNYEAQ. V was pared by 2 bases and J by 4 bases, with 13 bases between. The CDR3 DNA reads as TGTGCCAGCAGCTTAATACAGGGTGCCGCAGATACGCAGTATTTT. Translation: CASSLIQGAADTQYF.

The gene calls are TRBV20-1 and TRBJ2-3; D is uncertain. Germline CDR1 DFQATT, CDR2 SNEGSKA (reference sequence). V was pared by 2 bases and J by 6 bases, with 6 bases between. The CDR3 has 11 residues. CDR3 DNA: TGCAGTGCTAGACACTCGGATACGCAGTATTTT. It encodes CSARHSDTQYF.

The rearrangement links TRBV6-2 or TRBV6-3 to TRBJ2-5, with 8 bases aligning to TRBD2. Trimming took 1 base from V and 7 from J; bases not matched to a gene: 17. CDR1 and CDR2 from the germline V gene are MNHEY and SVGEGT. The CDR3 is 18 amino acids. CDR3 sequence reads: CASSYYRLGTRGGRTQYF. The DNA for the CDR3 is TGTGCCAGCAGTTACTACAGGTTGGGGACTAGAGGCGGACGGACCCAGTACTTC.

The V call is TRBV2, the J call TRBJ2-3; 11 positions agree with TRBD2. Germline V gene data show CDR1 as SNHLY and CDR2 as FYNNEI. After removal of 6 bases from V and 8 bases from J, the junction contained 7 bases not matched to a gene. The CDR3 consists of 14 residues. The CDR3 bases are TGTGCCAGCAGATTAGCGGGGGGGCAAGGTACGCAGTATTTT. Its translation is CASRLAGGQGTQYF.

This clone appeared once. J is TRBJ1-2 and V is TRBV6-5, with 7 bases identical to TRBD1. The CDR3 contains 12 residues. V lost 10 bases, J lost 3 bases, and 5 bases stayed unmatched. Germline CDR1 is MNHEY and CDR2 is SVGAGI. The CDR3 bases are TGTGCCACTGGCAGGGGGTACTATGGCTACACCTTC. As protein: CATGRGYYGYTF.

The chain combines TRBV10-1 with TRBJ2-2; a weak D match, TRBD1 (5 bases). This CDR3 is 18 amino acids long. V shed 0 bases and J shed 0 bases, with 14 bases lying between them. Germline V CDR1 and CDR2: WNHNN, SYGVQD (reference sequence). CDR3 nucleotide sequence: TGCGCCAGCAGTGAGTCGATAGGGGTCCCACCGAACACCGGGGAGCTGTTTTTT. This encodes CASSESIGVPPNTGELFF.